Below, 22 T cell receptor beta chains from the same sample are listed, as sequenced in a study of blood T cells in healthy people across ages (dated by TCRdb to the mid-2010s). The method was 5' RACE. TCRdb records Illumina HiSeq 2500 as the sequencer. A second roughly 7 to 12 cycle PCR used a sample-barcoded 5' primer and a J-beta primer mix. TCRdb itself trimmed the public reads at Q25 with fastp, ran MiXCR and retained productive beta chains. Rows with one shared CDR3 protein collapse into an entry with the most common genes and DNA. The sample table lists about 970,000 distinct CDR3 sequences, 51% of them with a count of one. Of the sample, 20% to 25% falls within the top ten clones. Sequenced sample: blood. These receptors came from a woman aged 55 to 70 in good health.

DNA of the CDR3: TGTGCCACACAGGGGTTACTTTCAGAGACCCAGTACTTC. This encodes CATQGLLSETQYF. The chain is built from TRBV6-1 and TRBJ2-5; TRBD1 matches at 7 bases. The germline gives CDR1 MNHNS, CDR2 SASEGT. The trim removed 10 bases at V and 4 bases at J, leaving 9 bases unmatched. This CDR3 contains 13 residues.

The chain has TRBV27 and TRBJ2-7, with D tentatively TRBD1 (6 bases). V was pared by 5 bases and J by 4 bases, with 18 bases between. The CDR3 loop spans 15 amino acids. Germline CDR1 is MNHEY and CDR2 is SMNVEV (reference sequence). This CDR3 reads CASSTFGTPNYEQYF. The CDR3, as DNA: TGTGCCAGCAGTACATTCGGGACACCCAATTACGAGCAGTACTTC.

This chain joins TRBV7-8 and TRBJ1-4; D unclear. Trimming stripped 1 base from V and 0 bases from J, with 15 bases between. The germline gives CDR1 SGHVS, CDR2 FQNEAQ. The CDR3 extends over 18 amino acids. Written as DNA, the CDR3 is TGTGCCAGCAGCTTAGACGCCAGCTTTCTCGCAACTAATGAAAAACTGTTTTTT. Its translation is CASSLDASFLATNEKLFF.

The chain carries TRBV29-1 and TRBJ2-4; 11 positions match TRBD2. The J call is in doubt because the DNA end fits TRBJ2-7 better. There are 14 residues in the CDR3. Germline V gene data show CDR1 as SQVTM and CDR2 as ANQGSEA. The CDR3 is CSGTLAGGPGEQYF. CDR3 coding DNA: TGCAGCGGGACCTTAGCGGGAGGGCCTGGCGAGCAGTACTTC.

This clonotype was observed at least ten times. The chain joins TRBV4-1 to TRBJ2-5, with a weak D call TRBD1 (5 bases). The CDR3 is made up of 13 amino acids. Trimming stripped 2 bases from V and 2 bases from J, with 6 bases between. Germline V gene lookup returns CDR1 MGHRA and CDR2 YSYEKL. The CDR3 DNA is TGCGCCAGCAGCCAACAGGGTCAAGAGACCCAGTACTTC. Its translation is CASSQQGQETQYF.

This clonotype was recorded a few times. Written as DNA, the CDR3 is TGTGCCAGCAGCGTAGACCTCCAGATCCAAGAGACCCAGTACTTC. It translates to CASSVDLQIQETQYF. This chain uses TRBV9 with TRBJ2-5; D uncertain. Trimming removed 0 bases at V and 1 base at J, with 10 bases between. The CDR3 sequence is 15 residues long. CDR1 and CDR2 from the germline V gene are SGDLS and YYNGEE.

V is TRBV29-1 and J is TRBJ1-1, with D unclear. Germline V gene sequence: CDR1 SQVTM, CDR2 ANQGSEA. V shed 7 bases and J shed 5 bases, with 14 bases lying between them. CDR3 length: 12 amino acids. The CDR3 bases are TGCAGCGGAAGATCCTTTATGACTGAAGCTTTCTTT. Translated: CSGRSFMTEAFF.

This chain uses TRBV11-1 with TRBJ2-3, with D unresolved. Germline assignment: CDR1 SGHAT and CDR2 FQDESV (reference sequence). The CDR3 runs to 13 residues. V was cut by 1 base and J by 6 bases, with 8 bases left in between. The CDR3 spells CASSLGQMDTQYF. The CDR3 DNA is TGTGCCAGCAGCTTAGGCCAGATGGATACGCAGTATTTT.

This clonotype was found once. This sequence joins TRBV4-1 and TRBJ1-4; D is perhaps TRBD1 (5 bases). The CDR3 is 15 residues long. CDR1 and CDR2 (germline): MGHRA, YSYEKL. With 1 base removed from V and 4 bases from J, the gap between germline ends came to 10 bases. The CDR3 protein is CASSQGGAINEKLFF. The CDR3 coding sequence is TGCGCCAGCAGCCAAGGCGGGGCGATTAATGAAAAACTGTTTTTT.

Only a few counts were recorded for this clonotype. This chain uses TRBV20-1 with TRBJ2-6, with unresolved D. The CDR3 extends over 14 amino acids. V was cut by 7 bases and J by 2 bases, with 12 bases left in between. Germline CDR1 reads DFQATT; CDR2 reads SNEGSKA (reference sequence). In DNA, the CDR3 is TGCAGTGGACATAGGACGGCTGGGGCCAACGTCCTGACTTTC. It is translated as CSGHRTAGANVLTF.

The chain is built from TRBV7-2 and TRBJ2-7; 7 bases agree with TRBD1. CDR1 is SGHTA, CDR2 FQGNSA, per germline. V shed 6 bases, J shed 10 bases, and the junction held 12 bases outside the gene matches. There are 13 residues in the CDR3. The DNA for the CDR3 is TGTGCCAGCAGTCCGACAGGGCTGGGAACCCAGTACTTC. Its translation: CASSPTGLGTQYF.

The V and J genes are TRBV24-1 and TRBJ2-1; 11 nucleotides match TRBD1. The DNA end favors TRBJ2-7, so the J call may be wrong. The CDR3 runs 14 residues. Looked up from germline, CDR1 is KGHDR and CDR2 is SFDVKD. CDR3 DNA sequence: TGTGCCACCAGTCCCGGACAGGGGGCTCGTGAGCAGTACTTC. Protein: CATSPGQGAREQYF.

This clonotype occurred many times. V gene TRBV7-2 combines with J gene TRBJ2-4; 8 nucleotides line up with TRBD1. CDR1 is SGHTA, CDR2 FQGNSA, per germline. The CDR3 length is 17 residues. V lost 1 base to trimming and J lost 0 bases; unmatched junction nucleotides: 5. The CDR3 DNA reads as TGTGCCAGCAGCTTAGGGGGACAGGTCCTAGCCAAAAACATTCAGTACTTC. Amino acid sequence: CASSLGGQVLAKNIQYF. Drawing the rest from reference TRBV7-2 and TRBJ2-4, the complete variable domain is GAGVSQSPSNKVTEKGKDVELRCDPISGHTALYWYRQSLGQGLEFLIYFQGNSAPDKSGLPSDRFSAERTGGSVSTLTIQRTQQEDSAVYLCASSLGGQVLAKNIQYFGAGTRLSVL.

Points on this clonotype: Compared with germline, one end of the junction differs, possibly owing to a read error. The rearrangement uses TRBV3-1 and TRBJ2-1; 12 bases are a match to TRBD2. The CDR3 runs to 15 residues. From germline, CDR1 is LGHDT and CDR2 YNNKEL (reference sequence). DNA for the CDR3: TGTGCCAGCAGCCTGACTAGCGGGAGAGGGAATGAGCGGTTCTTC. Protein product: CASSLTSGRGNERFF.

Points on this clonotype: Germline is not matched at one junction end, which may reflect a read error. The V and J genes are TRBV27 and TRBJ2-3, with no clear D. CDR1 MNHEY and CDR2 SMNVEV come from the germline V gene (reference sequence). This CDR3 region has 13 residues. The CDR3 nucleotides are TGTGCCGGCAGTTTTGGGCTCACAGATACGCAGTATTTT. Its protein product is CAGSFGLTDTQYF.

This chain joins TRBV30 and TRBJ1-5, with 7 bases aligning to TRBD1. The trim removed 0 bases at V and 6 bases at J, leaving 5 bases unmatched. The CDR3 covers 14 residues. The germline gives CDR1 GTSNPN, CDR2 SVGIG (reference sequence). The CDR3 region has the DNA TGTGCCTGGAGTGTAGGAGGGGGCCGTCAGCCCCAGCATTTT. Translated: CAWSVGGGRQPQHF.

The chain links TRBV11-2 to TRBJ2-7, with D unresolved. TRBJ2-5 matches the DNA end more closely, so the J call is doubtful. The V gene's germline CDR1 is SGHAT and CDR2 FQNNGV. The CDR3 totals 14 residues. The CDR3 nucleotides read TGTGCCAGCAGCTTAGGGGCCTATTCGGAGACCCAGTACTTC. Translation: CASSLGAYSETQYF.

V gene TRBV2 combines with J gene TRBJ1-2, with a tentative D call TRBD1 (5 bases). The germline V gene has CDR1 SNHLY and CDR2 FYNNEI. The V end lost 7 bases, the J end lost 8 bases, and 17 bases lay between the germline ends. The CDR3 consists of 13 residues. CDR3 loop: CASKTDLPSGYTF. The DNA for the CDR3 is TGTGCCAGCAAGACAGATTTACCTAGCGGCTACACCTTC.

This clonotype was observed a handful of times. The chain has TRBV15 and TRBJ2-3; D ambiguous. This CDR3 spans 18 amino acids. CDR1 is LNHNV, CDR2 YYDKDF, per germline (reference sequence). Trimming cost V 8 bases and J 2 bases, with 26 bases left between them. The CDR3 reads CATFDTTWGKTTTDTQYF. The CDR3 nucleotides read TGTGCCACCTTCGATACCACGTGGGGTAAAACTACCACAGATACGCAGTATTTT.

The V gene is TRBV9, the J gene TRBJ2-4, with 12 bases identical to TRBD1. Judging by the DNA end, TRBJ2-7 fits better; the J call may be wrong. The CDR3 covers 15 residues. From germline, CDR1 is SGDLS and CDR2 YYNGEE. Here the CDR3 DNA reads TGTGCCAGCAGCCCGAGATGGGACAGGGGGCTCGAGCAGTACTTC. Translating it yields CASSPRWDRGLEQYF.

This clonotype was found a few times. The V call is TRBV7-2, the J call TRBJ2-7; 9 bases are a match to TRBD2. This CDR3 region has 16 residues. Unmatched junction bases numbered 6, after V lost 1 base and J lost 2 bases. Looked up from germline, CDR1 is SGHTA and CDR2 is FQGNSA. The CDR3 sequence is CASSLVASGKPYEQYF. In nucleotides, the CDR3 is TGTGCCAGCAGCTTAGTGGCTAGCGGGAAACCCTACGAGCAGTACTTC.

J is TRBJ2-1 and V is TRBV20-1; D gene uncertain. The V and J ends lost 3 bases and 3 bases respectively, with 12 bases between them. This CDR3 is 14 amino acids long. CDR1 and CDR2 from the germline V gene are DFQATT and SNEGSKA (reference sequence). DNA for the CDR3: TGCAGTGCTAGGCGACTGGGAATCTACAATGAGCAGTTCTTC. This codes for CSARRLGIYNEQFF.